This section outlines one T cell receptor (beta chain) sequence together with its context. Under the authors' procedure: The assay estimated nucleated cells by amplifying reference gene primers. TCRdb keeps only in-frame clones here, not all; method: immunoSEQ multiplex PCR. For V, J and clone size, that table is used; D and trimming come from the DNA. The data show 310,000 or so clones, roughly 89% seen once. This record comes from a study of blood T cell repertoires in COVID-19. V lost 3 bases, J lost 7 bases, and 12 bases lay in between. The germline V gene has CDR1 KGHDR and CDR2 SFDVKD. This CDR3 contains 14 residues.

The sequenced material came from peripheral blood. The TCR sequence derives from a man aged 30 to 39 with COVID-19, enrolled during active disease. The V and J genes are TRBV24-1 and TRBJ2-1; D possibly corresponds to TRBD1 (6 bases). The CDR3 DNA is TGTGCCACCAGTGATCCGCGTAGGGGGAATGAGCAGTTCTTC. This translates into CATSDPRRGNEQFF.